The clone carrying this TCR beta chain has ten or more counts. The record originates from a study of identical twins. From the 5' RACE reads, TCRdb called clonotypes with MiXCR, one entry per CDR3 protein. The table has under 350,000 distinct CDR3 sequences, roughly 10% seen once. CDR1 is MNHEY, CDR2 SVGEGT, per germline. The V gene end was trimmed by 0 bases and the J gene end by 5 bases; junction bases not matched to a gene: 7. The CDR3 loop spans 16 amino acids. These same data were also listed under a study on yellow fever vaccine responses in identical twins.

The sample was CD8+ T cells sorted from blood. The chain has TRBV6-2 or TRBV6-3 and TRBJ2-5; 9 bases fit TRBD2. The sequence came from a woman aged 18-35 years in good health. The CDR3 DNA follows: TGTGCCAGCAGTTACTCGGGGACTAGCATTGACGAGACCCAGTACTTC. This sequence encodes CASSYSGTSIDETQYF.